This TCR beta chain originates from a study of STAT3 mutations in large granular lymphocyte leukemia. At the level of the study: Among longitudinally sequenced T-LGLL patients, roughly half had canonical activating STAT3 mutations detected. More than 30% of treated T-LGLL patients showed hematologic response to immunosuppression. Study-wide points: TCR clonotype switching after therapy occurred in about 35% of the 18 patients. In T-cell large granular lymphocyte leukemia, about half of patients showed multiple immunodominant subclonotypes. Clonal expansion was inferred from other time points because no sample existed at each clone's first appearance.

Clones were sequenced by immunoSEQ multiplex PCR, and TCRdb holds only the in-frame ones, with some missing. The table records several thousand clones, roughly 87% of them present only once. CDR1 is SSHAT and CDR2 is FNYEAQ in the germline V gene (reference sequence). The CDR3 totals 13 residues. The ends lost 6 bases at V and 8 bases at J; junction bases unmatched: 6. With respect to this clone: Its antigen is still unknown.

The gene calls are TRBV7-7 and TRBJ2-1; 8 bases align to TRBD2. Sequences were obtained from PBMCs. The clonotype comes from a human donor with T large granular lymphocyte leukemia. Some clones in this sample may be carry-over from other donors' samples. The CDR3: CASSRGGQDEQFF. The CDR3 region has the DNA TGTGCCAGCAGTCGGGGGGGGCAGGATGAGCAGTTCTTC.